The clone carrying this TCR beta chain has just a few counts. Antigen: not known. This sample stems from a study of immune evolution from preneoplasia to lung adenocarcinoma. Study-wide results and caveats: Later-stage lesions appeared to have more T cells, more diversity, less clonality. Normal lung had the highest top T cell clone frequencies.

Trimming took off 1 base at V and 3 bases at J, with 9 bases between the two ends. The CDR3 runs to 14 residues. Germline CDR1 reads SEHNR; CDR2 reads FQNEAQ (reference sequence). The repertoire was sequenced with immunoSEQ multiplex PCR; TCRdb's copy has only in-frame clones and lacks some. The table shows 5,500 to 6,500 clones, with around 79% occurring only once. Histologic diagnosis was independently verified by two lung pathologists. Sequencing was performed on FFPE adjacent normal lung tissue. The rearrangement uses TRBV7-9 and TRBJ1-1, with D possibly matching TRBD1 (5 bases). This sequence originates from a donor at least 70 years old with lung adenocarcinoma. DNA for the CDR3: TGTGCCAGCAGCTTAGGGGGAGGGGACACTGAAGCTTTCTTT. Encoded protein: CASSLGGGDTEAFF.